This T cell receptor (beta chain) was captured in a study of blood T cell repertoires in COVID-19 (dated by TCRdb to about 2020). As for the study more broadly: The collaborator samples originated in the United States, Italy and Spain and spanned the acute and convalescent phases of COVID-19. Where HLA class I and class II types were available, the types were taken from metadata supplied by the sample provider, not from assay-based typing. Nearly every sample came with metadata listing a de-identified subject ID, COVID-19 status, age in years and sex. The samples were drawn from two sources: the first 160 participants of the ongoing ImmuneRACE study, and 950 to 1,500 subjects contributed by 6 global collaborators. The repertoires were made available in a free public database intended to serve as a resource for research on the immune response to SARS-CoV-2. The material from the prospective study consisted of cDNA or gDNA derived from T cells, B-cell-depleted T cells, or PBMCs. The dataset comprised deeply sampled blood TCRbeta repertoires from subjects exposed to, actively infected with, or recovered from COVID-19. The investigation overall reported the following: Clinical and demographic metadata were provided uncurated, with the amount varying by source and participant.

As encoded in the germline V gene (reference sequence), CDR1 is SEHNR while CDR2 is FQNEAQ. The CDR3 runs 15 residues from the cysteine to the phenylalanine. Here the CDR3 DNA is all that survives: 45 bases in frame from base 1. TCRbeta CDR3 regions were amplified from genomic DNA using the immunoSEQ Assay, a bias-controlled multiplex PCR. From the authors' description of their analysis: The number of nucleated cells in each sample was estimated from the amplification of reference gene primers within the assay. To quantify the absolute abundance of each unique TCRbeta CDR3 rearrangement, sequence reads were collapsed and filtered. Productive Simpson clonality was computed per sample as the square root of Simpson's diversity index over productive rearrangements. Held by TCRdb, this immuneACCESS table contains in-frame sequences only and omits some clones. Under half of the omission traces to an unresolved V gene where checked; the cause of the rest is unknown. V and J calls and clone size are those listed in that table; D and trimming were worked out from the DNA. The sample table shows more than 75,000 clones, and 75% to 90% are seen once. The ten largest make up 1.2% of the sample.

Collaborating institutions collected whole blood in K2EDTA tubes following their own protocols. For TCRbeta analysis, collaborators shipped samples in one of three forms: frozen whole blood, isolated PBMCs, or DNA extracted from either of those sample types. This clone occurred a few times. Its antigen is currently not known. A read error may account for a junction end that differs from germline. Recombination joined TRBV7-9 with TRBJ1-5, with 9 bases matching TRBD1. Sequencing was done on a sample of peripheral blood. This TCR came from a man older than 75 with active or convalescent COVID-19. Read as DNA, the sequence is TGTGCCAGCAGCTTGACGGACAGGGGAGATCAGTCCCAGCATTTT. Its translation reads: CASSLTDRGDQSQHF.